One sample yielded the 9 T cell receptor beta chains listed below, sequenced in a study of memory CD4+ T cells and cytomegalovirus serostatus. Libraries were prepared by immunoSEQ multiplex PCR; TCRdb keeps only in-frame clonotypes and omits some of them. The sample shows about 64,000 clones, around 77% of them seen only once. The sort gate was single viable CD3+CD4+CD8-CD45RO+ cells for memory CD4+ T cells. Sequencing input: memory CD4+ T cells from blood. Receptors originate from an adult in good health and CMV-seronegative.

The rearrangement joins TRBV4-1 to TRBJ2-3; no clear D. Trimming took 0 bases from V and 7 from J, leaving 11 bases between them. The germline V gene has CDR1 MGHRA and CDR2 YSYEKL. The CDR3 contains 14 residues. CDR3 loop: CASSQERLQYTQYF. CDR3 coding DNA: TGCGCCAGCAGCCAAGAAAGGCTCCAGTATACGCAGTATTTT.

This chain links TRBV7-2 with TRBJ2-7; 8 nucleotides agree with TRBD1. This CDR3 spans 15 amino acids. Germline V gene sequence: CDR1 SGHTA, CDR2 FQGNSA. V dropped 1 base and J dropped 2; count of bases not matched to a gene: 4. CDR3 sequence reads: CASSLVTDRAYEQYF. DNA for the CDR3: TGTGCCAGCAGCTTAGTAACGGACAGGGCCTACGAGCAGTACTTC.

The rearrangement joins TRBV6-6 to TRBJ1-1; D uncertain. In germline, CDR1 is MNHNY, CDR2 SVGAGI (reference sequence). The ends were cut back, 5 bases at V and 6 bases at J, with 10 bases in the middle. CDR3 length: 12 residues. Here the CDR3 reads CASSRQAAEAFF. The CDR3 DNA reads TGTGCCAGCAGTCGCCAGGCGGCTGAAGCTTTCTTT.

V usage is TRBV7-9 and J usage is TRBJ2-6; D unresolved. The CDR3 is 15 amino acids. In germline, CDR1 is SEHNR, CDR2 FQNEAQ (reference sequence). The ends were cut back, 0 bases at V and 1 base at J, with 4 bases in the middle. CDR3 DNA sequence: TGTGCCAGCAGCTTAGCTGGGTCTGGGGCCAACGTCCTGACTTTC. Its protein is CASSLAGSGANVLTF.

The rearrangement joins TRBV5-1 to TRBJ2-3; TRBD1 matches at 8 bases. The CDR3 spans 17 residues. V shed 1 base and J 2 bases; nucleotides not matched to a gene: 9. Germline CDR1 and CDR2: SGHRS and YFSETQ. As DNA, the CDR3 is TGCGCCAGCAGCTTGACGCCGGGACAGGAGACCACAGATACGCAGTATTTT. Translating it yields CASSLTPGQETTDTQYF.

Here the CDR3 reads CASSTGQSSYEQYF. The CDR3 coding sequence is TGTGCCAGCAGTACTGGACAGAGCTCCTACGAGCAGTACTTC. The rearrangement links TRBV6-5 to TRBJ2-7; tentatively, D is TRBD1 (6 bases). The CDR3 spans 14 residues. Trimming stripped 5 bases from V and 0 bases from J, with 11 bases between. Germline CDR1 reads MNHEY; CDR2 reads SVGAGI.

The chain has TRBV2 and TRBJ2-3; either TRBD1 or TRBD2 may supply D (5 bases each). This CDR3 contains 15 residues. V gave up 4 bases and J gave up 0 bases, with 11 bases separating them. Germline V gene data show CDR1 as SNHLY and CDR2 as FYNNEI. The CDR3 protein is CASSVGTQSTDTQYF. The CDR3 DNA follows: TGTGCCAGCAGTGTTGGGACCCAGAGCACAGATACGCAGTATTTT. Variable domain in full (rest from reference TRBV2 and TRBJ2-3): EPEVTQTPSHQVTQMGQEVILRCVPISNHLYFYWYRQILGQKVEFLVSFYNNEISEKSEIFDDQFSVERPDGSNFTLKIRSTKLEDSAMYFCASSVGTQSTDTQYFGPGTRLTVL.

In this sample, this clone turned up a few times. V is TRBV2 and J is TRBJ1-6; D gene ambiguous. The CDR3 runs to 14 residues. V lost 4 bases and J 10 bases, leaving 14 bases between the germline ends. In germline, CDR1 is SNHLY, CDR2 FYNNEI. The CDR3 loop is CASSGSPPGSPLHF. In nucleotides, the CDR3 is TGTGCCAGCAGTGGAAGTCCGCCGGGGTCACCCCTCCACTTT.

J is TRBJ2-3 and V is TRBV7-9; perhaps TRBD2 as D (6 bases). The germline V gene encodes CDR1 SEHNR and CDR2 FQNEAQ (reference sequence). V lost 5 bases, J lost 6 bases, and 9 bases lay in between. CDR3 size: 12 residues. The CDR3 is CASSTGGDTQYF. In nucleotides, the CDR3 is TGTGCCAGCAGCACAGGAGGGGATACGCAGTATTTT.